This T cell receptor beta chain was identified in a study of cytotoxic CD8 clonotypes in ibrutinib-treated CLL. On the study more broadly: The group held about 11 relapsed/refractory and around 15 treatment-naive patients, with under 18 IGHV unmutated.

Here immunoSEQ multiplex PCR was the method, and the copy in TCRdb shows in-frame clones only, minus some. The sample has around 250,000 clones, 70% seen once. In this sample, this clone turned up a few times. Its antigen is currently unknown. Study-wide points: At the start, clonality exceeded age-matched healthy donors and followed circulating CD8+ T-cell counts. Clonality grew at ibrutinib response; at progression, it decreased back toward baseline. Public clonotypes, found uncommonly, either contracted or stayed stable on treatment.

V lost 1 base and J lost 4, with 10 bases in between. This CDR3 has 13 amino acids. Per germline, CDR1 GTSNPN and CDR2 SVGIG (reference sequence). The sequencing used PBMCs, collected after 24 months of ibrutinib treatment. V and J are TRBV30 and TRBJ1-1; D gene unclear. The sequence derives from a human donor with chronic lymphocytic leukemia. As DNA, the CDR3 is TGTGCCTGGAGTGGGAAAGGGAGCACTGAAGCTTTCTTT. As protein: CAWSGKGSTEAFF.